Following are 18 T cell receptor beta chains from one sample sequenced in a study of regulatory T cells in long-lasting Graves disease. Assembly of TCR beta libraries relied on iRepertoire HTBI primers together with Arm-PCR of CDR3 regions. TCRdb redid the calling of the multiplex PCR reads with MiXCR, one entry per CDR3 protein. Here the sample spans about 400,000 distinct CDR3 sequences, around a sixth being singletons. Noted time point: newly diagnosed GD, antithyroid drugs for less than 3 months. The authors made the TCR library using RNA they extracted from PBMCs. The specimen was peripheral blood mononuclear cells (PBMCs), collected at new diagnosis, from a patient treated with antithyroid drugs. These receptors were collected from a female donor with Graves disease.

This clonotype came up many times. The V call is TRBV28, the J call TRBJ2-7; the match to TRBD1 covers 8 bases. CDR3 length equals 14 residues. The ends lost 4 bases at V and 4 bases at J; junction bases unmatched: 6. Germline-derived CDR1 and CDR2 are MDHEN and SYDVKM. The CDR3 reads CASSSAGGSYEQYF. CDR3 bases: TGTGCCAGCAGTTCCGCAGGGGGCTCTTACGAGCAGTACTTC.

In its sample, this clonotype was seen many times. The V call is TRBV5-1, the J call TRBJ1-2; D may be TRBD1 (5 bases). This CDR3 is 15 amino acids long. Germline V gives CDR1 SGHRS, CDR2 YFSETQ. Between the trimmed V and J ends, which lost 4 bases and 4 bases, there was a span of 17 bases. The CDR3 DNA follows: TGCGCCAGCAGCGGGGGTTGGGGCCCGGTCTATGGCTACACCTTC. Protein: CASSGGWGPVYGYTF. Filled out from reference TRBV5-1 and TRBJ1-2, the complete variable domain reads KAGVTQTPRYLIKTRGQQVTLSCSPISGHRSVSWYQQTPGQGLQFLFEYFSETQRNKGNFPGRFSGRQFSNSRSEMNVSTLELGDSALYLCASSGGWGPVYGYTFGSGTRLTVV.

V is TRBV5-4 and J is TRBJ1-1; D is perhaps TRBD1 (5 bases). Trimming removed 0 bases at V and 3 bases at J, with 21 bases between. This CDR3 has 18 residues. Germline V lookup: CDR1 SGHNT, CDR2 YYREEE (reference sequence). CDR3 in DNA: TGTGCCAGCAGCTTGGCGCGGTCGTCAGGGTGGATGGACACTGAAGCTTTCTTT. As protein: CASSLARSSGWMDTEAFF.

In its sample, this clonotype was seen a few times. The chain uses TRBV7-9 and TRBJ2-4; TRBD2 matches at 8 bases. CDR1 is SEHNR, CDR2 FQNEAQ, per germline (reference sequence). The CDR3 extends over 15 amino acids. V lost 6 bases and J lost 3; bases outside the gene matches: 7. The CDR3 spells CASSPNLAGKNIQYF. The CDR3 region has the DNA TGTGCCAGCAGTCCTAACCTAGCGGGCAAAAACATTCAGTACTTC.

Many counts were recorded for this clonotype. The V gene is TRBV30, the J gene TRBJ2-5, with 7 bases that match TRBD1. The length of the CDR3 is 13 residues. After removal of 1 base from V and 4 bases from J, the junction contained 3 bases not matched to a gene. CDR1 is GTSNPN and CDR2 is SVGIG in the germline V gene (reference sequence). CDR3 in DNA: TGTGCCTGGAGTGGAAACAGGGGAGAGACCCAGTACTTC. Amino acids: CAWSGNRGETQYF.

This clonotype was recorded a few times. As DNA, the CDR3 is TGTGCCAGCCGACGCAAGTACCGGGACAGGATTGTTGAGCAGTTCTTC. Amino acid sequence: CASRRKYRDRIVEQFF. The chain employs TRBV6-1 and TRBJ2-1; 8 bases map to TRBD1. This CDR3 is 16 amino acids long. Germline CDR1 is MNHNS and CDR2 is SASEGT. Trimming removed 8 bases from V and 9 bases from J; junction bases left unmatched: 18.

J is TRBJ2-7 and V is TRBV3-1; 7 positions agree with TRBD1. Germline loops: CDR1 LGHDT, CDR2 YNNKEL (reference sequence). This CDR3 comprises 15 residues. Trimming at V came to 0 bases and at J to 4 bases, leaving 6 bases not matched to a gene. CDR3 residues: CASSQDPDRAYEQYF. Written as DNA, the CDR3 is TGTGCCAGCAGCCAAGATCCTGACAGGGCTTACGAGCAGTACTTC.

The chain employs TRBV20-1 and TRBJ2-3; 8 bases fit TRBD1. The CDR3 runs 14 residues. V lost 5 bases and J lost 3; bases outside the gene matches: 7. Germline V gene sequence: CDR1 DFQATT, CDR2 SNEGSKA (reference sequence). The CDR3 region has the DNA TGCAGTGCTGAGGACAGGGCTGGTACAGATACGCAGTATTTT. This codes for CSAEDRAGTDTQYF.

Ten or more counts support this clonotype. This chain connects TRBV6-1 to TRBJ2-3, with 9 bases that match TRBD2. The CDR3 has 19 residues. V lost 8 bases, J lost 0 bases, and 18 bases stayed unmatched. CDR1 MNHNS and CDR2 SASEGT come from the germline V gene. The CDR3 loop reads CASSLGLAGSQPSTDTQYF. The CDR3 coding sequence is TGTGCCAGCTCCCTGGGGCTAGCGGGATCCCAGCCTAGCACAGATACGCAGTATTTT.

The chain uses TRBV7-9 and TRBJ1-5, with D maybe TRBD1 (5 bases). The CDR3 length is 17 residues. Deletions cut 5 bases from V and 0 bases from J, with 17 bases between. CDR1 and CDR2 (germline): SEHNR, FQNEAQ (reference sequence). The CDR3 spells CASSQNNRDYSNQPQHF. The CDR3 DNA sequence: TGTGCCAGCAGCCAAAATAACCGGGACTATAGCAATCAGCCCCAGCATTTT.

This clonotype was counted at least ten times. V gene TRBV13 combines with J gene TRBJ2-1; D is uncertain. Between the trimmed V and J ends, which lost 5 bases and 9 bases, there was a span of 20 bases. This CDR3 has 15 residues. Germline CDR1 PRHDT, CDR2 FYEKMQ (reference sequence). The CDR3 DNA is TGTGCCAGCAGCCCCTATCCTACACGGGCAATTGAGCAGTTCTTC. Translating it yields CASSPYPTRAIEQFF.

This clonotype has more than one count but fewer than ten. This rearrangement joins TRBV10-3 to TRBJ2-7; D remains unclear. Trimming removed 4 bases at V and 7 bases at J, with 17 bases between. The germline CDR1 and CDR2 sequences are ENHRY and SYGVKD. The CDR3 extends over 14 amino acids. The CDR3 DNA reads as TGTGCCATCAGTGTAAACTCTCTGAGAGGAGAGCAGTACTTC. Protein sequence: CAISVNSLRGEQYF.

Comments on this clonotype: This clone may be a read error of a much larger clone one base away. The chain combines TRBV7-9 with TRBJ1-1; D is uncertain. V lost 7 bases and J lost 1, with 10 bases in between. This CDR3 contains 13 residues. The V gene's germline CDR1 is SEHNR and CDR2 FQNEAQ (reference sequence). The CDR3 coding sequence is TGTGCCAGCATCTCAGCATGGAACACTGAAGCTTTCTTT. Protein product: CASISAWNTEAFF.

This clonotype was seen at least ten times. The V call is TRBV7-2, the J call TRBJ2-3; no definite D call. This CDR3 has 13 residues. CDR1 and CDR2 from the germline V gene are SGHTA and FQGNSA. Deletions cut 5 bases from V and 3 bases from J, with 9 bases between. CDR3 residues: CASSAPATDTQYF. CDR3 in DNA: TGTGCCAGCAGCGCCCCCGCTACAGATACGCAGTATTTT.

This clonotype was observed at least ten times. The chain recombines TRBV11-2 with TRBJ2-7; 11 bases align to TRBD1. CDR1 and CDR2 (germline): SGHAT, FQNNGV. The CDR3 totals 15 residues. V lost 1 base, J lost 6 bases, and 5 bases stayed unmatched. CDR3 sequence reads: CASSLAGTGGSEQYF. CDR3 sequence (DNA): TGTGCCAGCAGCTTAGCGGGGACAGGGGGGTCCGAGCAGTACTTC.

This clonotype was observed many times. The CDR3 loop is CASSEFLAGVPSTDTQYF. In DNA, the CDR3 is TGTGCCAGCAGTGAATTCCTAGCGGGGGTCCCTAGCACAGATACGCAGTATTTT. The genes are TRBV2 and TRBJ2-3, with 10 bases aligning to TRBD2. With 2 bases clipped from V and 0 bases from J, the junction kept 8 bases outside the gene matches. Germline CDR1 and CDR2: SNHLY and FYNNEI. The CDR3 runs 18 residues.

The chain has TRBV7-9 and TRBJ1-1, with 11 bases fitting TRBD1. This CDR3 spans 17 amino acids. CDR1 SEHNR and CDR2 FQNEAQ come from the germline V gene (reference sequence). The trim removed 4 bases at V and 0 bases at J, leaving 7 bases unmatched. The CDR3 bases are TGTGCCAGCAGCTACAACCGGGACAGGGGGGTGAACACTGAAGCTTTCTTT. It is translated as CASSYNRDRGVNTEAFF.

This clonotype occurred many times. The J gene is TRBJ2-7, the V gene TRBV20-1; D possibly corresponds to TRBD2 (5 bases). The V gene's germline CDR1 is DFQATT and CDR2 SNEGSKA (reference sequence). V dropped 3 bases and J dropped 3 bases, with 12 bases sitting between them. The CDR3 runs 13 residues. This CDR3 reads CSARRSGNYEQYF. The CDR3 DNA reads as TGCAGTGCTAGGAGGAGCGGTAACTACGAGCAGTACTTC.